These 10 T cell receptor beta chains were all obtained from the same sample, sequenced in a study of blood T cell repertoires in COVID-19. Profiled with immunoSEQ multiplex PCR; TCRdb holds only in-frame clones, not every one. The table records 200,000 to 250,000 clones, around 80% of them present only once. Source material: peripheral blood. The receptors come from a human donor in a cohort sampled during active COVID-19.

This rearrangement joins TRBV9 to TRBJ1-2; 7 bases are shared with TRBD1. The V and J ends lost 3 bases and 1 base, in that order; junction bases with no gene match: 9. The CDR3 is made up of 16 amino acids. Germline V gene data show CDR1 as SGDLS and CDR2 as YYNGEE. The CDR3 protein is CASSATGQAINYGYTF. In nucleotides, the CDR3 is TGTGCCAGCAGCGCGACCGGACAGGCCATTAACTATGGCTACACCTTC.

This clone has just one count. Relative to the germline gene, one junction end is altered; a read error may explain this. The chain combines TRBV7-6 with TRBJ2-7, with 13 bases lining up with TRBD2. The length of the CDR3 is 15 residues. Germline V gene data show CDR1 as SGHVS and CDR2 as FNYEAQ. CDR3 DNA: TGTGCCAGCAGTTTAGGGACTAGCGGGAACTACGAGCAGTACTTC. It codes for CASSLGTSGNYEQYF.

The chain couples TRBV9 to TRBJ2-7; D might be TRBD2 (7 bases). V shed 4 bases and J shed 6 bases, with 20 bases lying between them. There are 15 residues in the CDR3. Germline CDR1 is SGDLS and CDR2 is YYNGEE. The chain's CDR3 is CASSPGDYLFREQYF. Written as DNA, the CDR3 is TGTGCCAGCAGCCCAGGGGACTACCTTTTCCGCGAGCAGTACTTC.

The rearrangement links TRBV29-1 to TRBJ1-2; TRBD1 aligns across 7 bases. The V gene end was trimmed by 1 base and the J gene end by 1 base; junction bases not matched to a gene: 9. CDR3 length: 16 residues. The germline V gene encodes CDR1 SQVTM and CDR2 ANQGSEA. DNA of the CDR3: TGCAGCGTTGAAGGGAATACAGGGGACTTTAACTATGGCTACACCTTC. Translating it yields CSVEGNTGDFNYGYTF.

The chain recombines TRBV30 with TRBJ1-1; D remains unclear. The CDR3 sequence is 10 residues long. Germline V CDR1 and CDR2: GTSNPN, SVGIG (reference sequence). Trimming pared 3 bases from V and 5 bases from J, leaving 4 bases between. CDR3 loop: CAWRRTEAFF. For the CDR3, the DNA is TGTGCCTGGAGGAGGACTGAAGCTTTCTTT. The whole variable domain, filled in from reference TRBV30 and TRBJ1-1, reads SQTIHQWPATLVQPVGSPLSLECTVEGTSNPNLYWYRQAAGRGLQLLFYSVGIGQISSEVPQNLSASRPQDRQFILSSKKLLLSDSGFYLCAWRRTEAFFGQGTRLTVV.

This clone has just a few counts. This chain joins TRBV28 and TRBJ2-3, with TRBD2 matching over 13 bases. The CDR3 spans 20 residues. Germline V gives CDR1 MDHEN, CDR2 SYDVKM. Trimming at V came to 6 bases and at J to 4 bases, leaving 19 bases not matched to a gene. Here the CDR3 reads CASRPPGLAGAVWRADTQYF. The CDR3 DNA reads TGTGCCAGCAGACCACCCGGACTAGCGGGAGCGGTTTGGAGGGCAGATACGCAGTATTTT.

This chain connects TRBV10-3 to TRBJ2-7; 7 bases are shared with TRBD1. The V gene end was trimmed by 5 bases and the J gene end by 0 bases; junction bases not matched to a gene: 4. Germline assignment: CDR1 ENHRY and CDR2 SYGVKD. The CDR3 runs to 14 residues. CDR3 residues: CAISLTGSSYEQYF. The CDR3 coding sequence is TGTGCCATCAGTTTGACAGGGAGCTCCTACGAGCAGTACTTC.

This chain joins TRBV19 and TRBJ2-7; TRBD1 matches at 11 bases. The CDR3 is 16 residues long. Germline CDR1 and CDR2: LNHDA and SQIVND (reference sequence). V gave up 5 bases and J gave up 0 bases; unmatched junction bases: 6. CDR3 sequence (DNA): TGTGCCAGTAGTGCCCGGGACAGGGGGGGCTCCTACGAGCAGTACTTC. Translation gives CASSARDRGGSYEQYF.

This clone has more than one count but fewer than ten. The V and J genes are TRBV6-2 or TRBV6-3 and TRBJ2-3, with a weak D call TRBD2 (5 bases). Deletions cut 5 bases from V and 2 bases from J, with 17 bases between. Germline CDR1 and CDR2: MNHEY and SVGEGT. This CDR3 contains 16 residues. CDR3 amino acids: CASSGMRAVITDTQYF. CDR3 in DNA: TGTGCCAGCAGTGGGATGAGAGCGGTTATCACAGATACGCAGTATTTT.

This sequence joins TRBV6-6 and TRBJ1-5; D is uncertain. This CDR3 has 15 residues. From germline, CDR1 is MNHNY and CDR2 SVGAGI (reference sequence). V dropped 2 bases and J dropped 1 base, with 9 bases sitting between them. CDR3 protein: CASSYVQASNQPQHF. As DNA, the CDR3 is TGTGCCAGCAGTTACGTTCAGGCGAGCAATCAGCCCCAGCATTTT.